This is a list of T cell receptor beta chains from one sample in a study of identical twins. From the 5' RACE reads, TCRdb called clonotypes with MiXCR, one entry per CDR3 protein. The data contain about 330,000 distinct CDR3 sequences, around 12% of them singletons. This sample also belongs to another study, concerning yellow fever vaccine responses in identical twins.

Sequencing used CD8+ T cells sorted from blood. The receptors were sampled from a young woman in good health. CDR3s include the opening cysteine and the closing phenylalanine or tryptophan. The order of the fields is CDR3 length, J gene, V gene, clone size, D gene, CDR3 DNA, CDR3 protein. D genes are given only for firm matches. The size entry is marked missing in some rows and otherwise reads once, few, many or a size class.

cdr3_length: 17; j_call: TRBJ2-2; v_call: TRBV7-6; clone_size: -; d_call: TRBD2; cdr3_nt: TGTGCCAGCAGCTCGAGCGGACTAGCGGCCAACACCGGGGAGCTGTTTTTT; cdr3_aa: CASSSSGLAANTGELFF
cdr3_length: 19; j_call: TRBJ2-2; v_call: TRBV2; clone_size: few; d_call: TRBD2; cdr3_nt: TGTGCCAGCAGTGAAGAAACACTAGCGGGGCCCCTGAACACCGGGGAGCTGTTTTTT; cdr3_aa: CASSEETLAGPLNTGELFF
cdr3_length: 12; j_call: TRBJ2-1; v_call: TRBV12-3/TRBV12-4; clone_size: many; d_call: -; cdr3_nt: TGTGCCAGCAGTTTACAGCGCAATGAGCAGTTCTTC; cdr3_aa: CASSLQRNEQFF
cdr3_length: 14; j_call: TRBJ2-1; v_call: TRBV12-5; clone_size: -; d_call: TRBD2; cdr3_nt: TGTGCTAGCGCTACTAGCGGGAGACGCGACGAGCAGTTCTTC; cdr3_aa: CASATSGRRDEQFF
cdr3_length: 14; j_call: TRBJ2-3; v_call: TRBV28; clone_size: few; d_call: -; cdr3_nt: TGTGCCAGCAGTTTATTCGGGCAATGGGATACGCAGTATTTT; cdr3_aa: CASSLFGQWDTQYF
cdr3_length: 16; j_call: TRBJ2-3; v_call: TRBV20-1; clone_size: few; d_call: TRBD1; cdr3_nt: TGCAGTGCTAGACTTTCCCCCGGGACAGACACAGATACGCAGTATTTT; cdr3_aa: CSARLSPGTDTDTQYF
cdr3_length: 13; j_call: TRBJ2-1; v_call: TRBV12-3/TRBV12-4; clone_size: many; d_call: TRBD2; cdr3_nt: TGTGCCAGCAGTTCTCGTAGCGGGTCTGAGCAGTTCTTC; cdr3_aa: CASSSRSGSEQFF
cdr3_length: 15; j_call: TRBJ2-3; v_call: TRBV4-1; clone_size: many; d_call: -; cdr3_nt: TGCGCCAGCAGCCACAGATCGGGGGGCACAGATACGCAGTATTTT; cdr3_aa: CASSHRSGGTDTQYF
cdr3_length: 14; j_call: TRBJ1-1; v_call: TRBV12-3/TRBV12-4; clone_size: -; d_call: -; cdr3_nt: TGTGCCAGCAGTTTGTCTGGGGGAGCCACTGAAGCTTTCTTT; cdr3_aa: CASSLSGGATEAFF
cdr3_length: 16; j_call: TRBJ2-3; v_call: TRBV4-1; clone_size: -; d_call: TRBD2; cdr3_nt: TGCGCCAGCAGACCCCAACTAGCGGGAATCACAGATACGCAGTATTTT; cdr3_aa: CASRPQLAGITDTQYF
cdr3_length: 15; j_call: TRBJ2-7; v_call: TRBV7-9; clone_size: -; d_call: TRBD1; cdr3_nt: TGTGCCAGCAGCCTGGACAGGGGGACCGTCTACGAGCAGTACTTC; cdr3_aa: CASSLDRGTVYEQYF
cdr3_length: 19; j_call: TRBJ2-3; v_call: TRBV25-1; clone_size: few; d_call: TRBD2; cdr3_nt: TGTGCCAGCAGTGAGGGGGGTCTAGCGGGGGGGCCGGGCACAGATACGCAGTATTTT; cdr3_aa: CASSEGGLAGGPGTDTQYF
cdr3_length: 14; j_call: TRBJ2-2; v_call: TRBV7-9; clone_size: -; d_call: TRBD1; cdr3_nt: TGTGCCAGCGACAGGGGCCAGAACACCGGGGAGCTGTTTTTT; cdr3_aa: CASDRGQNTGELFF
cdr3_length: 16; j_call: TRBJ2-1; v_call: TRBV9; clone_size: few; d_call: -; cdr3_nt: TGTGCCAGCAGCGTAGTGGGAAGCGGAACAAACAATGAGCAGTTCTTC; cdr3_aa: CASSVVGSGTNNEQFF
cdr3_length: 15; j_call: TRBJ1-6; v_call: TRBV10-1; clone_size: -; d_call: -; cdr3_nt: TGCGCCAGCAGTGAGTCGATCAGCAATAATTCACCCCTCCACTTT; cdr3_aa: CASSESISNNSPLHF
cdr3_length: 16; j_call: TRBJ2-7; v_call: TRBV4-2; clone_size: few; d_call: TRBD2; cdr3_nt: TGTGCCAGCAGCCAAGATAGGGCGGGAGGGCCTGACGAGCAGTACTTC; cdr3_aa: CASSQDRAGGPDEQYF